Sequencing of this TCR beta chain was carried out in a study of cytomegalovirus exposure and HLA in healthy donors. Study-wide results and caveats: Common viral pathogens seemed to be connected with several of the most significant clusters, according to a later analysis.

Regarding this clone: The antigen remains unidentified.

The PCR employed 60 Vbeta primers together with 13 Jbeta primers. The data were produced by immunoSEQ multiplex PCR, yet TCRdb's version contains in-frame clones alone and is incomplete. This table holds around 180,000 clones, about 88% found once. The sequence was collected from a woman in her late teens or twenties in good health and CMV-seronegative. The material sequenced was PBMCs.

The CDR3 region has the DNA TGTGCCAGCTCCGGACAGGGGGCAGGAGAGACCCAGTACTTC. Amino acid sequence: CASSGQGAGETQYF. The chain carries TRBV18 and TRBJ2-5; TRBD1 agrees at 11 bases. Losses at the gene ends were 6 bases for V and 4 bases for J; bases not matched to a gene: 4. CDR3 length: 14 amino acids. Germline-derived CDR1 and CDR2 are KGHSH and LQKENI. Supplemented by reference TRBV18 and TRBJ2-5, the full variable domain reads NAGVMQNPRHLVRRRGQEARLRCSPMKGHSHVYWYRQLPEEGLKFMVYLQKENIIDESGMPKERFSAEFPKEGPSILRIQQVVRGDSAAYFCASSGQGAGETQYFGPGTRLLVL.